The clone carrying this T cell receptor (beta chain) was seen a handful of times. Genes and germline are mouse. Read data end 4 residues before the CDR3 end; the end is taken from the germline J gene. The sample is drawn from a study of CD8+ T cells in alopecia areata. Study at large: Transfer of skin from approximately 6-12-month-old C3H/HeJ graft donors with spontaneous alopecia was made to approximately 6-11-week-old female C3H/HeJ mice.

Researchers sorted pooled cutaneous lymph node cells on the basis of CD4, CD8alpha, NKG2D, NKG2ACE and other markers. The V gene's germline CDR1 is GKSSPN and CDR2 SITVG. Unmatched junction bases numbered 0, after V lost 1 base and J lost 2 bases. The length of the CDR3 is 14 residues. Extracted RNA was reverse transcribed, and the resulting cDNA served as sequencing template. Only in-frame clones appear in the TCRdb table, and some are missing; sequencing was by immunoSEQ multiplex PCR. The sample yields under 350,000 clones, without any singletons. This receptor was obtained from a C3H/HeJ mouse with alopecia areata. These mice share the MHC haplotype H2-k. What was sequenced was CD4+ T cells sorted from a lymph node. This chain uses TRBV31 with TRBJ2-2, with 8 positions matching TRBD2. The CDR3 DNA, read in part, is TGTGCCTGGAGTCGGGGGGGCAACACCGGG. It yields the protein CAWSRGGNTG. The CDR3 in full is CAWSRGGNTGQLYF.